The 14 T cell receptor beta chains in this list originate from one sample, sequenced in a study of T cell responses to AZD1222 COVID-19 vaccine. Profiling relied on immunoSEQ multiplex PCR, and the TCRdb table lists in-frame clones only, not all of them. The data show around 110,000 clones, 88% seen once. The sample was peripheral blood, taken on day 0 of AZD1222 vaccination. These receptors all stem from an adult in good health.

The chain has TRBV18 and TRBJ1-5, with unresolved D. The CDR3 is 15 amino acids. Per the germline V gene, CDR1 is KGHSH and CDR2 is LQKENI. Trimming shortened V by 2 bases and J by 0 bases, and 8 bases separated the two germline ends. CDR3 region: CASSPVGISNQPQHF. In DNA form, the CDR3 reads TGTGCCAGCTCACCAGTCGGGATTAGCAATCAGCCCCAGCATTTT.

The V and J genes are TRBV4-1 and TRBJ2-1; weak D call: TRBD2 (7 bases). The CDR3 loop spans 14 amino acids. With 2 bases removed from V and 10 bases from J, the gap between germline ends came to 15 bases. Germline V gives CDR1 MGHRA, CDR2 YSYEKL. The CDR3 sequence is CASSQRGGVGEQFF. The DNA for the CDR3 is TGCGCCAGCAGCCAAAGGGGGGGCGTCGGCGAGCAGTTCTTC.

This chain uses TRBV29-1 with TRBJ2-7; D remains unclear. The CDR3 contains 12 residues. Per germline, CDR1 SQVTM and CDR2 ANQGSEA. Deletions cut 4 bases from V and 5 bases from J, with 12 bases between. CDR3 bases: TGCAGCGTTGGGCTAGGAAATAACGAGCAGTACTTC. Protein: CSVGLGNNEQYF.

V usage is TRBV30 and J usage is TRBJ2-7; 10 bases are a match to TRBD1. The CDR3 spans 18 residues. Germline CDR1 reads GTSNPN; CDR2 reads SVGIG (reference sequence). V was pared by 1 base and J by 3 bases, with 15 bases of the junction left unmatched. The CDR3: CAWSAKWRDRGIDYEQYF. The CDR3 DNA follows: TGTGCCTGGAGTGCAAAATGGCGGGACAGGGGCATTGACTACGAGCAGTACTTC. The entire variable domain, with the rest obtained from reference TRBV30 and TRBJ2-7, is as follows: SQTIHQWPATLVQPVGSPLSLECTVEGTSNPNLYWYRQAAGRGLQLLFYSVGIGQISSEVPQNLSASRPQDRQFILSSKKLLLSDSGFYLCAWSAKWRDRGIDYEQYFGPGTRLTVT.

This chain links TRBV7-2 with TRBJ1-4, with 7 bases aligning to TRBD1. V trimming: 1 base; J trimming: 4 bases; junction bases outside the gene matches: 6. The CDR3 is made up of 16 amino acids. CDR1 is SGHTA and CDR2 is FQGNSA in the germline V gene. The chain's CDR3 is CASSLVSGTVNEKLFF. DNA of the CDR3: TGTGCCAGCAGCTTAGTTTCCGGGACAGTTAATGAAAAACTGTTTTTT.

The chain links TRBV7-3 to TRBJ2-3, with unresolved D. The CDR3 contains 16 residues. CDR1 is SGHTA and CDR2 is FQGTGA in the germline V gene. The V end lost 4 bases, the J end lost 3 bases, and 17 bases lay between the germline ends. The CDR3 here is CASSYRRASRTDTQYF. The CDR3 region has the DNA TGTGCCAGCAGCTACCGCCGGGCTTCCCGGACAGATACGCAGTATTTT. The full variable domain, completed using reference TRBV7-3 and TRBJ2-3, is GAGVSQTPSNKVTEKGKYVELRCDPISGHTALYWYRQSLGQGPEFLIYFQGTGAADDSGLPNDRFFAVRPEGSVSTLKIQRTERGDSAVYLCASSYRRASRTDTQYFGPGTRLTVL.

The genes are TRBV2 and TRBJ1-2; the match to TRBD1 covers 7 bases. The length of the CDR3 is 12 residues. Germline V gene sequence: CDR1 SNHLY, CDR2 FYNNEI. Trimming took 7 bases from V and 4 from J; bases not matched to a gene: 3. The CDR3 loop is CASKAGGYGYTF. In DNA, the CDR3 is TGTGCCAGCAAGGCAGGGGGCTATGGCTACACCTTC. The full variable domain, completed using reference TRBV2 and TRBJ1-2, is EPEVTQTPSHQVTQMGQEVILRCVPISNHLYFYWYRQILGQKVEFLVSFYNNEISEKSEIFDDQFSVERPDGSNFTLKIRSTKLEDSAMYFCASKAGGYGYTFGSGTRLTVV.

This rearrangement joins TRBV28 to TRBJ2-3; 9 bases match TRBD2. Trimming cost V 6 bases and J 2 bases; bases outside gene matches: 3. Germline lookup yields CDR1 MDHEN and CDR2 SYDVKM. This CDR3 contains 14 residues. CDR3 in amino acids: CASSRGLATDTQYF. The CDR3 DNA is TGTGCCAGCAGCAGGGGACTAGCCACAGATACGCAGTATTTT. Based on the CDR3 plus reference TRBV28 and TRBJ2-3, the full variable domain is DVKVTQSSRYLVKRTGEKVFLECVQDMDHENMFWYRQDPGLGLRLIYFSYDVKMKEKGDIPEGYSVSREKKERFSLILESASTNQTSMYLCASSRGLATDTQYFGPGTRLTVL.

The V gene is TRBV10-1, the J gene TRBJ2-6; the D is unclear. The CDR3 runs to 15 residues. Trimming pared 0 bases from V and 1 base from J, leaving 4 bases between. From germline, CDR1 is WNHNN and CDR2 SYGVQD (reference sequence). CDR3 amino acids: CASSESISGANVLTF. Written as DNA, the CDR3 is TGCGCCAGCAGTGAGTCCATTTCTGGGGCCAACGTCCTGACTTTC.

V usage is TRBV2 and J usage is TRBJ2-1; a weak D match, TRBD1 (6 bases). The length of the CDR3 is 11 residues. Germline V gene data show CDR1 as SNHLY and CDR2 as FYNNEI. V was cut by 9 bases and J by 9 bases, with 12 bases left in between. DNA for the CDR3: TGTGCCAGACGAACAGGGCTTGAGCAGTTCTTC. Encoded protein: CARRTGLEQFF.

This chain connects TRBV30 to TRBJ1-2, with 7 bases identical to TRBD1. The CDR3 is 14 residues long. Germline V lookup: CDR1 GTSNPN, CDR2 SVGIG (reference sequence). The ends lost 1 base at V and 1 base at J; junction bases unmatched: 3. CDR3 DNA sequence: TGTGCCTGGAGTGAGGGACAGTATAACTATGGCTACACCTTC. This codes for CAWSEGQYNYGYTF.

This chain uses TRBV3-1 (or the pseudogene TRBV3-2) with TRBJ2-3; D may be TRBD2 (5 bases). Germline V gene lookup returns CDR1 LGHDT and CDR2 YNNKEL (reference sequence). The ends were cut back, 4 bases at V and 1 base at J, with 9 bases in the middle. The CDR3 totals 14 residues. CDR3 DNA: TGTGCCAGCAGCCGGTTGGGAGGCACAGATACGCAGTATTTT. This encodes CASSRLGGTDTQYF.

There are a few counts of this clone. V is TRBV19 and J is TRBJ1-2, with D tentatively TRBD1 (5 bases). The CDR3 sequence is 16 residues long. From germline, CDR1 is LNHDA and CDR2 SQIVND (reference sequence). The V end lost 7 bases, the J end lost 4 bases, and 22 bases lay between the germline ends. In DNA, the CDR3 is TGTGCCAGTAAGGACCGTCACCGGGGGGGTGGCTATGGCTACACCTTC. Its translation: CASKDRHRGGGYGYTF.

The CDR3 reads CASSLGQIRWGSYNSPLHF. The CDR3 coding sequence is TGTGCCAGCAGCTTAGGACAGATCAGGTGGGGATCCTATAATTCACCCCTCCACTTT. The chain employs TRBV7-2 and TRBJ1-6; the D gene is possibly TRBD1 (5 bases). V shed 1 base and J shed 1 base, with 17 bases lying between them. The CDR3 consists of 19 residues. Germline CDR1 SGHTA, CDR2 FQGNSA. The complete variable domain, with remaining parts taken from reference TRBV7-2 and TRBJ1-6, reads GAGVSQSPSNKVTEKGKDVELRCDPISGHTALYWYRQSLGQGLEFLIYFQGNSAPDKSGLPSDRFSAERTGGSVSTLTIQRTQQEDSAVYLCASSLGQIRWGSYNSPLHFGNGTRLTVT.